This note documents a single TCR beta chain sequence. Cohorts were determined from participant-reported clinical history. V was pared by 3 bases and J by 2 bases, with 18 bases between. Per germline, CDR1 SGHRS and CDR2 YFSETQ. The CDR3 loop spans 17 amino acids. The data were obtained in a study of blood T cell repertoires in COVID-19. The method was immunoSEQ multiplex PCR; TCRdb's version includes in-frame clones alone and lacks a portion of them. The data contain roughly 200,000 clones, approximately 78% of them seen just once; the ten biggest clones take up around 9.2%. J is TRBJ2-1 and V is TRBV5-1; weak D call: TRBD1 (6 bases). Sample: PBMCs or T cells enriched from blood (not recorded which). This clonotype was obtained from a man aged 40-55 years who had recovered from COVID-19. CDR3 region: CASSSGTRLLTYNEQFF. The DNA for the CDR3 is TGCGCCAGCAGCTCCGGGACAAGATTATTGACCTACAATGAGCAGTTCTTC.